This T cell receptor (beta chain) was sequenced in a study of cytomegalovirus exposure and HLA in healthy donors. This clone was counted only a few times. This CDR3 contains 15 residues. Germline V CDR1 and CDR2: LGHNA, YSLEER. Trimming stripped 0 bases from V and 6 bases from J, with 13 bases between. 13 Jbeta primers and 60 Vbeta primers were used for the PCR. The table came from immunoSEQ multiplex PCR; TCRdb's copy has only in-frame clones and leaves some out. The profile shows more than 150,000 clones, 80% of them singletons. The receptor was derived from a woman in her 30s in good health and CMV-seronegative. Sample: PBMCs. The chain carries TRBV4-3 and TRBJ2-3, with D hard to call. Written as DNA, the CDR3 is TGCGCCAGCAGCCAAGAACCTAATCCCGGGGATACGCAGTATTTT. Protein product: CASSQEPNPGDTQYF.